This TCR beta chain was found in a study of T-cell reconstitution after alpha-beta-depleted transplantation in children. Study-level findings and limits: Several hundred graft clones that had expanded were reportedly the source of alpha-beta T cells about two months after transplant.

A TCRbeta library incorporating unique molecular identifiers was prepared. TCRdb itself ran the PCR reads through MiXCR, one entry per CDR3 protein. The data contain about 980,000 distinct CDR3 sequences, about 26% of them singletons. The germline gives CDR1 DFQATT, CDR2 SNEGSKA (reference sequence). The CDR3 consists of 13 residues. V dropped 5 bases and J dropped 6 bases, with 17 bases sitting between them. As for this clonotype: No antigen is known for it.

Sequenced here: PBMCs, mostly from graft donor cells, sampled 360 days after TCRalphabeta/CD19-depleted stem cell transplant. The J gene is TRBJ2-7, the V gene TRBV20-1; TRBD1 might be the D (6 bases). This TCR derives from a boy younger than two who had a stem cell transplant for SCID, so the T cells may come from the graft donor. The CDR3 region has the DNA TGCAGTGCTCTTAGACAGGACACGGGCGAGCAGTACTTC. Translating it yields CSALRQDTGEQYF.